This T cell receptor (beta chain) originates from a study of blood T cell repertoires in COVID-19. Overall study: Sample material is recorded as cDNA or gDNA derived from T cells, B-cell-depleted T cells, or PBMCs.

TCRdb's copy holds only in-frame clones and misses some; the assay was immunoSEQ multiplex PCR. The sample has 110,000 to 150,000 clones; 80% to 85% are singletons. This clone has just a few counts. The sequence was collected from a human donor in a cohort sampled during active COVID-19. The sample taken for sequencing was peripheral blood.

CDR3 sequence: CASSLVLTGANSPLHF. The CDR3 region has the DNA TGTGCCAGCAGCTTAGTCTTGACAGGGGCTAATTCACCCCTCCACTTT. The chain carries TRBV11-2 and TRBJ1-6; TRBD1 matches 8 bases. V lost 1 base to trimming and J lost 6 bases; unmatched junction nucleotides: 5. The CDR3 is 16 amino acids. Germline-derived CDR1 and CDR2 are SGHAT and FQNNGV.